This T cell receptor beta chain was captured in a study of beta chain features in type 1 diabetes. Notes on the study in general: cDNA sequencing could over-represent cells with high TCR expression. Any HLA-type effect on TCRB rearrangement remained unresolved here. Diminished insertions and augmented deletions at VDJ junctions characterized type 1 diabetes patients. All four CD4+ subsets of Type 1 diabetes patients contained TCRB CDR3s that were moderately but significantly shorter. Any PCR bias toward short templates would affect both groups alike.

The CDR3 is made up of 15 amino acids. The trim removed 6 bases at V and 3 bases at J, leaving 10 bases unmatched. The V gene's germline CDR1 is MGHDK and CDR2 SYGVNS. This clone was found a few times. Its specificity is unknown. All of the isolated RNA was reverse transcribed, so expressed TCRB transcripts were sequenced. Measured with immunoSEQ multiplex PCR; TCRdb has only the in-frame clones, and not every one. Counted here are roughly 260,000 clones, around 9.9% occurring once; the ten biggest clones make up about 0.018%. The sequence was obtained from a man aged 25-40 years with type 1 diabetes. The specimen was naive CD4+ T cells from blood. The rearrangement joins TRBV25-1 to TRBJ2-7; 8 nucleotides match TRBD1. Written as DNA, the CDR3 is TGTGCCAGCAGCCATCCCGGGACAGGATTCTACGAGCAGTACTTC. As protein: CASSHPGTGFYEQYF.